Listed below are T cell receptor beta chains from one sample, sequenced in a study of blood T cell repertoires in COVID-19. Sequenced by immunoSEQ multiplex PCR; TCRdb stores in-frame clones only, minus some. The data hold about 410,000 clones, with over 75% observed a single time. The sequenced sample was peripheral blood. The receptor source for this set is a woman aged 40 to 55 with COVID-19, enrolled during active disease. Each CDR3 is given without its conserved first and last residue.

v_gene | CDR3aa
TRBV7-9 | ASSSMASGKTYEQF
TRBV27 | ASSYRGGNQPQH
TRBV18 | ASSPPGQGTYGYT
TRBV5-1 | ASSLADRGETQY
TRBV5-1 | ASSTRQGSYNSPLH
TRBV5-1 | ASSLVMNTGELF
TRBV7-2 | ASSLVGSSYNSPLH
TRBV7-7 | ASSLSPGTGIGNEQF
TRBV29-1 | SVGGGFRDGYT
TRBV7-9 | ASSPRQGVGEQY
TRBV28 | ASTRWTSGTSNEQF
TRBV13 | ASSLGRNSYEQY
TRBV5-1 | ASSLGTRAEAF
TRBV19 | ASTSSSGNTIY
TRBV7-9 | ASSSPGHPMYNEQF
TRBV27 | ASSRTVGQPQH
TRBV6-5 | ASSSGQGHTYEQY
TRBV14 | ASSLPGQGGYGYT
TRBV7-9 | ASSYKTGAHEQY
TRBV9 | ASSPQDRAYSPLH
TRBV7-2 | ASSFGSNQPQH
TRBV5-1 | ASSFGTDPNEQF
TRBV6-5 | ASSVSRDSYNEQF
TRBV19 | ASSNRDRVVAF
TRBV7-8 | ASSRQGGTEAF
TRBV7-2 | ASSFGDRRNTEAF
TRBV19 | ASSIPLSSVGDNEQF
TRBV4-3 | ASSQSGSGDTEAF
TRBV7-3 | ASSPRGLANTEQF
TRBV5-6 | ASSFTGAEQY
TRBV5-1 | ASSDHGQGSSYEQY
TRBV27 | ASSLARGIYGYT
TRBV4-3 | ASSQGLPGLAGETQY
TRBV27 | ASSLGRGTEAF
TRBV28 | ASRPGKVGEKLF